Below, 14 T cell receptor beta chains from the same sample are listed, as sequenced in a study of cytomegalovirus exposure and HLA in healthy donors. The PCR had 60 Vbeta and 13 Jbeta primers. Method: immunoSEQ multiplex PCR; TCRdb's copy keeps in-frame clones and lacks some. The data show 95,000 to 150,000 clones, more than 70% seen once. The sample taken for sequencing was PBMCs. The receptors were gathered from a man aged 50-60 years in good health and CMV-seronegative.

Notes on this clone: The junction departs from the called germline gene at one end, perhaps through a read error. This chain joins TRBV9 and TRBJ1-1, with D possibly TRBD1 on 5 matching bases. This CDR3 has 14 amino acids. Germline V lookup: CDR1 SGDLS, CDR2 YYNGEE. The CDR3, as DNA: TGTGCCAGCAGCCCTACGTTGGGGCACACTGAAGCTTCCTTT. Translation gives CASSPTLGHTEASF.

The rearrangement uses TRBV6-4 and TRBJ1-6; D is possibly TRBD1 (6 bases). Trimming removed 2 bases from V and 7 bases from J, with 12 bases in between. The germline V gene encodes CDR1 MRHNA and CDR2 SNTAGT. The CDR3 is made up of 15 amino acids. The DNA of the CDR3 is TGTGCCAGCAGTGACGGCCGGACAGCAAATTCACCCCTCCACTTT. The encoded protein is CASSDGRTANSPLHF.

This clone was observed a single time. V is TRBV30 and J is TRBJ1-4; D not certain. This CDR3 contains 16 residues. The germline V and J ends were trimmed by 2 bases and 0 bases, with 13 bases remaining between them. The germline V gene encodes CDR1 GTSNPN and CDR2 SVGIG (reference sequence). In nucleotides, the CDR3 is TGTGCCTGGAGTTGGACTACGGGCGCAACTAATGAAAAACTGTTTTTT. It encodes CAWSWTTGATNEKLFF.

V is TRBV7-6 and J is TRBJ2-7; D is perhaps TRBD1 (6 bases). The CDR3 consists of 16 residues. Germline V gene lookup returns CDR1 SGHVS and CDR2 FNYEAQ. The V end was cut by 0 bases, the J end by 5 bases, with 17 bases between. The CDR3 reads CASSLAGWGQSNEQYF. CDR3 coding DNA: TGTGCCAGCAGCTTAGCGGGGTGGGGGCAGTCCAACGAGCAGTACTTC.

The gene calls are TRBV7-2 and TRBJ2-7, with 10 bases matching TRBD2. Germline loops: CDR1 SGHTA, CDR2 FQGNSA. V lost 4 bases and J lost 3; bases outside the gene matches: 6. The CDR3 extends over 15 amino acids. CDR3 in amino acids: CASSYTGTSDYEQYF. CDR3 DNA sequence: TGTGCCAGCAGCTATACGGGGACTAGCGACTACGAGCAGTACTTC. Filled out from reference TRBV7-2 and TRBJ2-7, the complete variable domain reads GAGVSQSPSNKVTEKGKDVELRCDPISGHTALYWYRQSLGQGLEFLIYFQGNSAPDKSGLPSDRFSAERTGGSVSTLTIQRTQQEDSAVYLCASSYTGTSDYEQYFGPGTRLTVT.

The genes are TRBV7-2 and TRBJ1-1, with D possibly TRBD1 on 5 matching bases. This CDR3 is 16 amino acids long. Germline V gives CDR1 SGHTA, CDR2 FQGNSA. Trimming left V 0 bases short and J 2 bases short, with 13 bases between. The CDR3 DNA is TGTGCCAGCAGCTTAGCATTGGGCGGGGGAAACACTGAAGCTTTCTTT. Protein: CASSLALGGGNTEAFF.

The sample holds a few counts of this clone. For the CDR3, the DNA is TGCGCCAGCAGCGTGGTCCCGGGACAGGGAGCTAGAGGCTACACCTTC. This gives the protein CASSVVPGQGARGYTF. The chain has TRBV5-1 and TRBJ1-2; TRBD1 agrees at 9 bases. CDR1 SGHRS and CDR2 YFSETQ come from the germline V gene. The V and J ends lost 4 bases and 8 bases, in that order; junction bases with no gene match: 15. CDR3 length: 16 residues.

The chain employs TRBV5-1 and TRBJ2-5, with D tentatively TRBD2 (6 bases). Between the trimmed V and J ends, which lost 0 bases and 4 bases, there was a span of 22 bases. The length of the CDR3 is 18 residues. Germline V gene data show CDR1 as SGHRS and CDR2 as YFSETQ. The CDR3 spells CASSLARQLAPQGETQYF. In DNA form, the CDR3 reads TGCGCCAGCAGCTTGGCCCGTCAACTAGCTCCCCAAGGAGAGACCCAGTACTTC.

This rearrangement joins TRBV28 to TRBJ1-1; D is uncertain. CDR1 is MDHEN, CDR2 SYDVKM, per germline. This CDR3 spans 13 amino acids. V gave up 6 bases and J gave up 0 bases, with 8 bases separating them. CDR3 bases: TGTGCCAGCAGGACCACAGTGAACACTGAAGCTTTCTTT. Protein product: CASRTTVNTEAFF. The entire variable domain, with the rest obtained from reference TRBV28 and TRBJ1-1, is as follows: DVKVTQSSRYLVKRTGEKVFLECVQDMDHENMFWYRQDPGLGLRLIYFSYDVKMKEKGDIPEGYSVSREKKERFSLILESASTNQTSMYLCASRTTVNTEAFFGQGTRLTVV.

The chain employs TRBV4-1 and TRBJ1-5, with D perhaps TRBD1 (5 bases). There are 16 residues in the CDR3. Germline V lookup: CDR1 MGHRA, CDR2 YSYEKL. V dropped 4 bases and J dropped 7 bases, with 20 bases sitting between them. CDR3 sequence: CASSLQDTTPNQPQHF. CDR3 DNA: TGCGCCAGCAGCCTTCAGGACACAACCCCCAACCAGCCCCAGCATTTT.

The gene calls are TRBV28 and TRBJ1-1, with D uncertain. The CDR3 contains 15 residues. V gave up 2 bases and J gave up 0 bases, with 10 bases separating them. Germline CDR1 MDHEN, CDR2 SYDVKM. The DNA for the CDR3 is TGTGCCAGCAGTTTAGAGGCAGTTCTGAACACTGAAGCTTTCTTT. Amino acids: CASSLEAVLNTEAFF.

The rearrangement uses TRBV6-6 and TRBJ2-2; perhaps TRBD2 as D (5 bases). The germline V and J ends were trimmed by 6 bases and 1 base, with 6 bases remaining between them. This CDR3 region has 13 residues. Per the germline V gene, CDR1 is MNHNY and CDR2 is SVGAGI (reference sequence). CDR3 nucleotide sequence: TGTGCCAGCAGCGGAGGGAACACCGGGGAGCTGTTTTTT. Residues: CASSGGNTGELFF.

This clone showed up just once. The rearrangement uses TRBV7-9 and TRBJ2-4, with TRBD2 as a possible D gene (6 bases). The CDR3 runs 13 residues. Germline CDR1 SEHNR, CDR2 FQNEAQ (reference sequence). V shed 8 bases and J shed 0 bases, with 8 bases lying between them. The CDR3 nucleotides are TGTGCCAGCGGGACTGAAGCCAAAAACATTCAGTACTTC. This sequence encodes CASGTEAKNIQYF.

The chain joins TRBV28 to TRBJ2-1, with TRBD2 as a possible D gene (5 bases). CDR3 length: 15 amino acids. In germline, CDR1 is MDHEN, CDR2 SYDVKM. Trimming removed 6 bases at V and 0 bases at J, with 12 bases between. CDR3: CASSPQGSSYNEQFF. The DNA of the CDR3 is TGTGCCAGCAGCCCCCAAGGGAGCTCCTACAATGAGCAGTTCTTC. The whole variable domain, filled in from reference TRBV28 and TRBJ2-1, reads DVKVTQSSRYLVKRTGEKVFLECVQDMDHENMFWYRQDPGLGLRLIYFSYDVKMKEKGDIPEGYSVSREKKERFSLILESASTNQTSMYLCASSPQGSSYNEQFFGPGTRLTVL.